This TCR beta chain stems from a study of somatic mutations in cytotoxic T cells in rheumatoid arthritis. The CDR3 totals 15 residues. CDR1 is SGHRS, CDR2 YFSETQ, per germline. V lost 4 bases, J lost 6 bases, and 20 bases lay in between. TCRdb's copy holds only in-frame clones and misses some; the assay was immunoSEQ multiplex PCR. The sample gives about 18,000 clones, approximately 82% of which show up once; approximately 19% is in the top ten. Input material: CD8+ T cells sorted from blood. This sequence originates from an adult with rheumatoid arthritis. The gene calls are TRBV5-1 and TRBJ2-7; D is perhaps TRBD1 or TRBD2 (5 bases each). The CDR3 here is CASSATGAPRSEQYF. CDR3 nucleotide sequence: TGCGCCAGCAGCGCAACCGGGGCCCCCCGATCCGAGCAGTACTTC.